This record covers a single T cell receptor beta chain. Its antigen is not identified. PCR involved 60 Vbeta and 13 Jbeta primers. Here immunoSEQ multiplex PCR was the method, and the copy in TCRdb shows in-frame clones only, minus some. The sample shows approximately 160,000 clones, approximately 80% of them seen only once. The sample is drawn from a study of cytomegalovirus exposure and HLA in healthy donors. Study-level results: Data from an earlier analysis indicated that most TCR beta V segments were productive either about 90% or about 30% of the time.

The sequenced material came from PBMCs. The receptor comes from a woman in her 30s in good health and CMV-seronegative.

For the CDR3, the DNA is TGTGCCAGCAGCCCAGACAGGACCTATGGCTACACCTTC. This encodes CASSPDRTYGYTF. The V call is TRBV7-2, the J call TRBJ1-2; weak D call: TRBD1 (6 bases). This CDR3 is built from 13 residues. The germline V and J ends were trimmed by 5 bases and 4 bases, with 11 bases remaining between them. Per the germline V gene, CDR1 is SGHTA and CDR2 is FQGNSA.